Listed below are T cell receptor beta chains from one sample, sequenced in a study of T cells after yellow fever vaccination. TCRdb used MiXCR to reprocess the 5' RACE reads, holding one entry per CDR3 protein. Among over 300,000 distinct CDR3 sequences, around 7.3% were seen once, and the ten largest hold 18%. The sequenced sample was PBMCs, obtained about 49 days after the first yellow fever vaccination. The receptors were sampled from a man younger than 30 who received the YFV17D yellow fever vaccine. Both conserved end residues are part of each CDR3. Fields, in order: D gene, clone size, V gene, J gene, CDR3 DNA, CDR3 protein. A D gene is named only where the DNA matches it firmly. Clone size, where shown, is once, few, many, or a class for clones that have expanded.

TRBD2	-	TRBV7-9	TRBJ2-5	TGTGCCAGCAGCCCCGGACTAGCCCAAGAGACCCAGTACTTC	CASSPGLAQETQYF
-	-	TRBV7-2	TRBJ2-3	TGTGCCAGCAGCACTAGCTGGGCGACAGATACGCAGTATTTT	CASSTSWATDTQYF
TRBD2	-	TRBV3-1	TRBJ2-1	TGTGCCAGCAGCCGAGGGAGCGGGGGTTCCTACAATGAGCAGTTCTTC	CASSRGSGGSYNEQFF
TRBD2	-	TRBV10-3	TRBJ2-1	TGTGCCACCGCTGCAAGCGGGGGGACGACCTCAGGGCAGTTCTTC	CATAASGGTTSGQFF
TRBD1	-	TRBV5-4	TRBJ1-1	TGTGCCAGCAGCAAGGGACAGGGTGGGACTGAAGCTTTCTTT	CASSKGQGGTEAFF
-	few	TRBV5-1	TRBJ1-3	TGCGCCAGCAGCTTGGACCCGCTTAGCTCTGGAAACACCATATATTTT	CASSLDPLSSGNTIYF
TRBD1	few	TRBV7-2	TRBJ2-1	TGTGCCAGCAGCAACACAGGGGGTGAGCAGTTCTTC	CASSNTGGEQFF
-	-	TRBV5-1	TRBJ2-6	TGCGCCAGCAGCTTTCGGTATGCTGGGGCCAACGTCCTGACTTTC	CASSFRYAGANVLTF
TRBD2	many	TRBV5-1	TRBJ2-5	TGCGCCAGCAGCCTTGGGACTAGCGGACAAGAGACCCAGTACTTC	CASSLGTSGQETQYF
-	few	TRBV9	TRBJ2-1	TGTGCCAGCAGCGCCGACACCCCGAGCTCCTACAATGAGCAGTTCTTC	CASSADTPSSYNEQFF
TRBD1	many	TRBV6-2/TRBV6-3	TRBJ2-3	TGTGCCAGCAGCTGGGACAGGGAGTATACAGATACGCAGTATTTT	CASSWDREYTDTQYF
-	few	TRBV7-3	TRBJ2-1	TGTGCCAGCAGTCCATCTCAAGACAATGAGCAGTTCTTC	CASSPSQDNEQFF
-	many	TRBV15	TRBJ1-5	TGTGCCACCAGCAGAGATTGGGCAGGGAATCAGCCCCAGCATTTT	CATSRDWAGNQPQHF
-	-	TRBV10-1	TRBJ1-2	TGCGCCAGCACGATCGGCTACACCTTC	CASTIGYTF
-	few	TRBV5-1	TRBJ1-6	TGCGCCAGCAGCTTGGTAGGGCGTCGCGATAATTCACCCCTCCACTTT	CASSLVGRRDNSPLHF
-	-	TRBV24-1	TRBJ1-1	TGTGCCACCAGTGATTTGCGGGGGGGTGGAAAGAACACTGAAGCTTTCTTT	CATSDLRGGGKNTEAFF
TRBD2	few	TRBV28	TRBJ2-2	TGTGCCAGTGGGACTAGCGGGGAGGCCGGGGAGCTGTTTTTT	CASGTSGEAGELFF
TRBD1	-	TRBV27	TRBJ1-2	TGTGCCAGCAGTCCCCGACAGGGGGCTAACTATGGCTACACCTTC	CASSPRQGANYGYTF
-	few	TRBV5-1	TRBJ2-1	TGCGCCAGCAGCCTAACCGGGACACTCAACAATGAGCAGTTCTTC	CASSLTGTLNNEQFF
-	few	TRBV5-4	TRBJ1-1	TGTGCCAGCAACCCCGGTGGACTGAACACTGAAGCTTTCTTT	CASNPGGLNTEAFF
TRBD2	few	TRBV6-1	TRBJ2-7	TGTGCCAGCAGTGACGCCGGGACTAGAACCTACGAGCAGTACTTC	CASSDAGTRTYEQYF
TRBD1	few	TRBV20-1	TRBJ2-1	TGCAGTGCTAGAGGCCACCCACCCGGGGACAGGGCTCCAAATGAGCAGTTCTTC	CSARGHPPGDRAPNEQFF
-	many	TRBV12-3/TRBV12-4	TRBJ2-1	TGTGCCAGCAGCCTTCTAGCAGATGAGCAGTTCTTC	CASSLLADEQFF
-	few	TRBV5-1	TRBJ2-5	TGCGCCAGCAGCGGGGACGACGGAGAGACCCAGTACTTC	CASSGDDGETQYF
TRBD1	-	TRBV19	TRBJ2-1	TGTGCCAGTAGTACCTTGACAGGGGCAACCTACAATGAGCAGTTCTTC	CASSTLTGATYNEQFF
TRBD1	-	TRBV25-1	TRBJ1-1	TGTGCCAGCAGTGAATTCCGGACAGGCATGAACACTGAAGCTTTCTTT	CASSEFRTGMNTEAFF
-	few	TRBV5-1	TRBJ2-2	TGCGCCAGCAGCTTGGAGGTTACAGGGCACGCCGGGGAGCTGTTTTTT	CASSLEVTGHAGELFF
-	many	TRBV29-1	TRBJ1-1	TGCAGCGTTTTCCGGGACGGTAGCCTGAACACTGAAGCTTTCTTT	CSVFRDGSLNTEAFF
TRBD1	-	TRBV12-3/TRBV12-4	TRBJ2-3	TGTGCCAGCAGTCCTGGACAGGCCTCAGATACGCAGTATTTT	CASSPGQASDTQYF
-	-	TRBV7-9	TRBJ2-1	TGTGCCAGCAGCGCCGACTCATTTGGTGAGCAGTTCTTC	CASSADSFGEQFF
-	many	TRBV7-2	TRBJ2-7	TGTGCCAGCAGCATCCGCTCACAGGATAGCTACGAGCAGTACTTC	CASSIRSQDSYEQYF
TRBD1	many	TRBV28	TRBJ1-1	TGTGCCAGCAGGGACAGGGGCACTGAAGCTTTCTTT	CASRDRGTEAFF
TRBD2	-	TRBV11-2	TRBJ2-7	TGTGCCAGCAGCTTCCGGGACTACATAGACGAGCAGTACTTC	CASSFRDYIDEQYF